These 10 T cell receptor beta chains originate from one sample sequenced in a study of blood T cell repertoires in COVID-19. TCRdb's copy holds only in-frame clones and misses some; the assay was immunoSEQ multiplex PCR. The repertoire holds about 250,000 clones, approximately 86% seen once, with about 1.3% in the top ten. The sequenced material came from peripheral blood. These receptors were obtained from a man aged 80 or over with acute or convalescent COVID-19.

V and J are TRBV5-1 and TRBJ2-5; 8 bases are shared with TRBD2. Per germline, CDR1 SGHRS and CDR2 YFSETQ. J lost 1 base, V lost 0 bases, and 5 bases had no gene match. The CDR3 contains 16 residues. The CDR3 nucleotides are TGCGCCAGCAGCTTGGGAGTAGCGGGATTCCAAGAGACCCAGTACTTC. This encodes CASSLGVAGFQETQYF.

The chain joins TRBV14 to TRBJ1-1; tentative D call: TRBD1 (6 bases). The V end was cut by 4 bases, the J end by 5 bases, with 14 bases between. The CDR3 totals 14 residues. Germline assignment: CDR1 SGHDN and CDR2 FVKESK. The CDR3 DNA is TGTGCCAGCAGCCTTAACAGGGTATTTACTGAAGCTTTCTTT. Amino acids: CASSLNRVFTEAFF.

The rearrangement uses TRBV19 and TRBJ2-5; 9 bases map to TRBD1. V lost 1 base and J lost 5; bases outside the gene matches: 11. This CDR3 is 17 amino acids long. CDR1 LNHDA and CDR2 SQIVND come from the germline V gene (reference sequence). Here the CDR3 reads CASSIGIGTGSVETQYF. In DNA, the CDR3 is TGTGCCAGTAGTATAGGCATAGGGACAGGGAGTGTGGAGACCCAGTACTTC.

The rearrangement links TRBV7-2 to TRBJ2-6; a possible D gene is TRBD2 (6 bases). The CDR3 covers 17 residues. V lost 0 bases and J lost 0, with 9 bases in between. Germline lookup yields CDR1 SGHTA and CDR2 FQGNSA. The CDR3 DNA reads TGTGCCAGCAGCTTAGCTGGAGGGAACTCTGGGGCCAACGTCCTGACTTTC. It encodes CASSLAGGNSGANVLTF.

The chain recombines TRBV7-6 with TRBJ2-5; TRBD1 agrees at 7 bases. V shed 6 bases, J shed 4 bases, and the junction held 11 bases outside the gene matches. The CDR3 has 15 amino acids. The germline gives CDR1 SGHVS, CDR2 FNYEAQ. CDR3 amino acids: CASSHRQGVPETQYF. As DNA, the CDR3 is TGTGCCAGCAGTCACCGACAGGGCGTCCCAGAGACCCAGTACTTC. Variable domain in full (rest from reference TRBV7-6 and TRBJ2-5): GAGVSQSPRYKVTKRGQDVALRCDPISGHVSLYWYRQALGQGPEFLTYFNYEAQQDKSGLPNDRFSAERPEGSISTLTIQRTEQRDSAMYRCASSHRQGVPETQYFGPGTRLLVL.

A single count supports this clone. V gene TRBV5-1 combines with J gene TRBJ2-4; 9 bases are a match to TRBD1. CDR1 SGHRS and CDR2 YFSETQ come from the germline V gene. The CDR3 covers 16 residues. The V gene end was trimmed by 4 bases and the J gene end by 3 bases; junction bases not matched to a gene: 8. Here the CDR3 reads CASSPNRGLSKNIQYF. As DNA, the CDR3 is TGCGCCAGCAGCCCAAACAGGGGGCTTAGCAAAAACATTCAGTACTTC.

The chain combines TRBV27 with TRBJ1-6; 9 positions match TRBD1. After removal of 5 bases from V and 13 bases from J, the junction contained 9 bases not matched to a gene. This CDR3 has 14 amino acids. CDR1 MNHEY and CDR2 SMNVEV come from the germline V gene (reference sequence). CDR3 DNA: TGTGCCAGCAGTGACCGGGACAGGGTAGCTCCCCTCCACTTT. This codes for CASSDRDRVAPLHF.

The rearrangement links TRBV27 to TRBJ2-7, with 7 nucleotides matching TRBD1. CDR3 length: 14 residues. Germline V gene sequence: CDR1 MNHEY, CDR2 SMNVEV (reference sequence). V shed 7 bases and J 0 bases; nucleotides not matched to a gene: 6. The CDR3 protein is CASNRGGGSYEQYF. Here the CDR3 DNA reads TGTGCCAGCAACAGGGGCGGAGGCTCCTACGAGCAGTACTTC.

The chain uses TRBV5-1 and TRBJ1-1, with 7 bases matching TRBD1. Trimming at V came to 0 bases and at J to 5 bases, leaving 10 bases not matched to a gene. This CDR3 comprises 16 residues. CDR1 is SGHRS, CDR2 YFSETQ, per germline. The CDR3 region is CASSLEKPGGLTEAFF. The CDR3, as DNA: TGCGCCAGCAGCTTGGAGAAGCCAGGGGGACTGACTGAAGCTTTCTTT.

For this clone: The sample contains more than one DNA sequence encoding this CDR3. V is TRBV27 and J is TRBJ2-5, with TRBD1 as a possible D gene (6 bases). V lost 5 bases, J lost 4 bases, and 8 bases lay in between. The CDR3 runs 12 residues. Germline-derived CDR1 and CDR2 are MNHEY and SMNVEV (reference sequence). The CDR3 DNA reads TGTGCCAGCAGTCTCAGGGGAGAGACCCAGTACTTC. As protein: CASSLRGETQYF.